Detailed here is one TCR beta chain. The antigen is unknown. The source of the sample is a study of shared clonotypes between healthy human individuals. Notes on the study in general: Blood alone was sampled, and tissue repertoires likely differ.

Method: immunoSEQ multiplex PCR; TCRdb's copy keeps in-frame clones and lacks some. The table shows millions of clones, with approximately 95% occurring only once. Germline V gene lookup returns CDR1 KGHSH and CDR2 LQKENI. V was trimmed by 3 bases and J by 2 bases, leaving 13 bases between them. The CDR3 runs to 15 residues. This sequence was found in a man younger than 30 in good health. Some clones in this sample may be carry-over from other donors' samples. V usage is TRBV18 and J usage is TRBJ2-5; tentative D call: TRBD2 (6 bases). The specimen sequenced was naive CD4+ T cells from PBMCs. Subset in this sample: CD45RA+ positively selected. The CDR3, as DNA: TGTGCCAGCTCACCCTTCGGGGGAGAACAAGAGACCCAGTACTTC. It encodes CASSPFGGEQETQYF.